The present TCR beta chain was sequenced within a study of untreated major depressive disorder. CDR3 size: 13 residues. Germline V gene sequence: CDR1 SNHLY, CDR2 FYNNEI. The V gene lost 6 bases and the J gene lost 10 bases, with 16 bases spanning the gap. Study-wide findings and caveats: Compared with controls, depressed patients showed more TRBV05-01 (Vbeta 5.1) usage in CD4+ T cells.

Notes on this clone: Its antigen remains unknown.

The protocol was immunoSEQ multiplex PCR, while the TCRdb copy is restricted to in-frame clones and leaves out a portion. The sample has approximately 13,000 clones; 75% to 95% are singletons. The V and J genes are TRBV2 and TRBJ2-1; D possibly corresponds to TRBD2 (5 bases). The sample taken for sequencing was CD4+ T cells from PBMCs. The receptor was isolated from a woman aged 25-40 years with major depressive disorder. CDR3 sequence reads: CASRDPLREEQFF. The CDR3 DNA sequence: TGTGCCAGCAGAGACCCGCTCCGGGAAGAGCAGTTCTTC.